The entry below describes one TCR beta chain. This sample was taken from a study of blood T cell repertoires in COVID-19. The CDR3 is 15 amino acids. In germline, CDR1 is MGHRA, CDR2 YSYEKL. The trim removed 0 bases at V and 3 bases at J, leaving 3 bases unmatched. Method: immunoSEQ multiplex PCR; TCRdb's copy keeps in-frame clones and lacks some. The sample includes 95,000 to 100,000 clones, approximately 84% of them seen just once. V usage is TRBV4-1 and J usage is TRBJ2-7; the match to TRBD2 covers 9 bases. The specimen was peripheral blood. The receptor's source is a man aged 70-80 years with acute or convalescent COVID-19. The CDR3 DNA reads as TGCGCCAGCAGCCAAGATCTTAGCGGGGGCTACGAGCAGTACTTC. As protein: CASSQDLSGGYEQYF.